A selection of T cell receptor beta chains follows, all from one sample in a study of graft-versus-host responses after intestinal transplantation. Sequencing was performed with immunoSEQ multiplex PCR; in TCRdb, only in-frame clones are kept and a portion is missing. The sample has 20,000 to 25,000 clones; about 41% are singletons. This sample comprised alloreactive CD8+ T cells from a mixed lymphocyte reaction culture, obtained before transplantation. These receptor sequences come from a human patient who was an organ donor for intestinal transplantation. Both conserved end residues are part of each CDR3. Each record gives: V gene, J gene, CDR3 protein.

>TRBV11-2|TRBJ2-3
CASNHPRGGARITDTQYF
>TRBV7-6|TRBJ1-5
CASSLGPGELNQPQHF
>TRBV5-1|TRBJ2-2
CASSPEDSTGELFF
>TRBV11-3|TRBJ2-2
CASSRQGSNTGELFF
>TRBV6-5|TRBJ2-1
CASEGLAGGREQFF
>TRBV27|TRBJ2-3
CASSLRLLYTQYF
>TRBV7-2|TRBJ2-7
CASSQDPPAGGYYEQYF
>TRBV6-5|TRBJ2-2
CASSLWGTTGELFF
>TRBV2|TRBJ2-3
CAIKGEVADTQYF
>TRBV4-2|TRBJ1-3
CASSQDPYNTGNTIYF
>TRBV29-1|TRBJ2-6
CSVERQGGANVLTF
>TRBV30|TRBJ2-3
CAWSGTSGTRTDTQYF
>TRBV27|TRBJ2-3
CASSWGSGQLWTDTQYF
>TRBV19|TRBJ2-3
CASSQSPASGTQYF
>TRBV6-1|TRBJ2-2
CASSMRQVTTGELFF
>TRBV28|TRBJ2-2
CASSLVGVTGELFF
>TRBV4-3|TRBJ1-1
CASSQVQGGGTEAFF
>TRBV19|TRBJ2-7
CASSTAGEQYF